This T cell receptor (beta chain) was captured by sequencing in a study of shared clonotypes between healthy human individuals. Per germline, CDR1 SNHLY and CDR2 FYNNEI. Deletions cut 8 bases from V and 4 bases from J, with 11 bases between. The CDR3 loop spans 12 amino acids. Clones were read by immunoSEQ multiplex PCR, and TCRdb kept only the in-frame ones, dropping some. Among over 1.4 million clones listed, 95% to 97% were seen once. The TCR originated in a young man in good health. The gene calls are TRBV2 and TRBJ2-5; D gene unclear. The specimen was naive CD4+ T cells sorted from blood. Noted subset: CD45RA+ positively selected. Here the CDR3 reads CASSPRPETQYF. For the CDR3, the DNA is TGTGCCAGCTCGCCCCGACCAGAGACCCAGTACTTC.